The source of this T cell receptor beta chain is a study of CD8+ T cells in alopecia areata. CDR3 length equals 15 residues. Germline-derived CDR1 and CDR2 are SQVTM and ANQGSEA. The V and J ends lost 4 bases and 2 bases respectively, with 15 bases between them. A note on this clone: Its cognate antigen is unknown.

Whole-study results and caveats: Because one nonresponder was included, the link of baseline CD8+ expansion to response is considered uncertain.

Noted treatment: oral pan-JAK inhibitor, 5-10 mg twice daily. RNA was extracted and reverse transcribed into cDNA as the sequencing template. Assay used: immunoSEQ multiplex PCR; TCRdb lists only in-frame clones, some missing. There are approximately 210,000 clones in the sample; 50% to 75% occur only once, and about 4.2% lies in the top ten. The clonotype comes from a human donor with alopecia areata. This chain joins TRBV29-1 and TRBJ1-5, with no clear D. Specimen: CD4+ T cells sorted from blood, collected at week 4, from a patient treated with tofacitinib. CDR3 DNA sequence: TGCAGCGTTGTGATTGGGTTGACGGGCAATCAGCCCCAGCATTTT. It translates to CSVVIGLTGNQPQHF.